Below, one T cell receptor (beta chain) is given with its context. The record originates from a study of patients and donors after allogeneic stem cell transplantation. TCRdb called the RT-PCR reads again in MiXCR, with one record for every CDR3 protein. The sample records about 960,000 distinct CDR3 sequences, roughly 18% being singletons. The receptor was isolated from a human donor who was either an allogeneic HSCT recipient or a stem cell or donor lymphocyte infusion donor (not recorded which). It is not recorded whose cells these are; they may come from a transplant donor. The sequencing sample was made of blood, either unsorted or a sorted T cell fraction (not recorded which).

CDR3 protein: CASAGGRKIWTEAFF. The CDR3 DNA is TGTGCCAGTGCCGGGGGGCGAAAGATTTGGACTGAAGCTTTCTTT. This chain joins TRBV7-2 and TRBJ1-1, with D perhaps matching TRBD1 (6 bases). CDR3 length: 15 amino acids. The germline gives CDR1 SGHTA, CDR2 FQGNSA. The V gene lost 9 bases and the J gene lost 5 bases, with 22 bases spanning the gap.